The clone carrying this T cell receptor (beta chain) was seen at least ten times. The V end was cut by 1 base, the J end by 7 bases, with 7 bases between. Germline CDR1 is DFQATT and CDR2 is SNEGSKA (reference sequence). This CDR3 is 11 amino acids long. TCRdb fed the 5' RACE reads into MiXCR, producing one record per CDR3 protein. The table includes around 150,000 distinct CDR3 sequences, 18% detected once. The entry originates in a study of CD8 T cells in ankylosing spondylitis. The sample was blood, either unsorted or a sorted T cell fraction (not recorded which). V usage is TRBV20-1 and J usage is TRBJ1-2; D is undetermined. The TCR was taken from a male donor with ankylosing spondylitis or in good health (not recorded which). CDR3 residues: CSARVPAGYTF. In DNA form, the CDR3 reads TGCAGTGCTAGAGTCCCCGCTGGCTACACCTTC.